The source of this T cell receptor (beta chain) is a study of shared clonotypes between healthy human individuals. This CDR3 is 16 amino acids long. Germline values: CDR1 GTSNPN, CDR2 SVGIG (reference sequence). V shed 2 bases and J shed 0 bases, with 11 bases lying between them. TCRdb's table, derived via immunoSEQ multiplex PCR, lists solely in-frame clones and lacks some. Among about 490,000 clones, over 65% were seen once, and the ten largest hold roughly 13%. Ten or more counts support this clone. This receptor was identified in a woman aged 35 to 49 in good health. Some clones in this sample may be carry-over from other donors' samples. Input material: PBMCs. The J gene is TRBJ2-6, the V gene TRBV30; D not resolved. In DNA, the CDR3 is TGTGCCTGGAGTCTCACCGGGCCCTCTGGGGCCAACGTCCTGACTTTC. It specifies CAWSLTGPSGANVLTF.